This T cell receptor (beta chain) was found in a study of blood T cell repertoires in COVID-19. Study-wide background: Acute and convalescent COVID-19 samples came from the United States, Italy and Spain. PBMCs, B-cell-depleted T cells, or T cells provided the cDNA or gDNA that made up the material.

In the original analysis: From reference gene primer amplification, estimates of nucleated cell counts were derived. Produced via immunoSEQ multiplex PCR; TCRdb's table is partial and in-frame only. V and J calls plus clone size are reproduced from that table; the DNA served to infer D and trimming. Of some 300,000 clones in the sample, roughly 91% are singletons; the top ten hold less than 3%. Living in 24 US areas, the participants were between about 18 and 100 years of age. The germline CDR1 and CDR2 sequences are SGHRS and YFSETQ. Losses at the gene ends were 4 bases for V and 4 bases for J; bases not matched to a gene: 5. CDR3 length equals 15 residues.

Sequencing was carried out using PBMCs or T cells enriched from blood (not recorded which). The TCR was taken from a woman between 50 and 59 years old who had been exposed to COVID-19. This rearrangement joins TRBV5-1 to TRBJ2-2; 9 positions agree with TRBD1. The CDR3 nucleotides are TGCGCCAGCAGCCAGGGACAGGGATCCACCGGGGAGCTGTTTTTT. Its protein is CASSQGQGSTGELFF.